A single sample gave rise to the 4 T cell receptor beta chains below, sequenced in a study of naive and memory T cell subsets. Study findings and constraints: Naive repertoires, especially CD8, held a few larger clonotypes, possibly memory cells re-expressing CD45RA.

No antigens are known for them. The beta constant-region primer was an equimolar mix of two oligonucleotides covering TRBC1 and TRBC2. The ligated cDNA underwent four PCR rounds using SP2 and nested alpha and beta constant-region primers. TCRdb re-derived calls from the UMI-ligation and nested PCR reads in MiXCR, one entry per CDR3 protein. Here the sample spans more than 120,000 distinct CDR3 sequences, approximately 20% being singletons. The source material was naive CD8+ T cells from blood. Receptors originate from a human donor in good health.

The chain recombines TRBV28 with TRBJ2-7, with 8 bases aligning to TRBD2. CDR3 length equals 15 residues. CDR1 and CDR2 from the germline V gene are MDHEN and SYDVKM. V was pared by 6 bases and J by 4 bases, with 11 bases of the junction left unmatched. Written as DNA, the CDR3 is TGTGCCAGCAGCGCCCTTGGCGGGGGGCTGTACGAGCAGTACTTC. This sequence encodes CASSALGGGLYEQYF.

The V and J genes are TRBV2 and TRBJ2-1, with TRBD2 identical over 7 bases. With 7 bases clipped from V and 14 bases from J, the junction kept 17 bases outside the gene matches. Germline lookup yields CDR1 SNHLY and CDR2 FYNNEI. This CDR3 comprises 14 residues. This CDR3 reads CASTTSTGREFEFF. CDR3 DNA sequence: TGTGCCAGCACCACGTCCACTGGGCGGGAGTTTGAGTTCTTC. Full variable domain (remainder filled in from reference TRBV2 and TRBJ2-1): EPEVTQTPSHQVTQMGQEVILRCVPISNHLYFYWYRQILGQKVEFLVSFYNNEISEKSEIFDDQFSVERPDGSNFTLKIRSTKLEDSAMYFCASTTSTGREFEFFGPGTRLTVL.

This chain uses TRBV6-5 with TRBJ1-6, with 8 nucleotides matching TRBD1. CDR1 and CDR2 (germline): MNHEY, SVGAGI. CDR3 length: 16 amino acids. The V segment lost 2 bases and the J segment 8 bases; nucleotides outside the gene matches: 8. The CDR3 protein is CASSYTPDRVDSPLHF. The CDR3 DNA sequence: TGTGCCAGCAGTTACACCCCGGACAGGGTAGATTCACCCCTCCACTTT.

The chain carries TRBV24-1 and TRBJ1-5; D call uncertain. Germline V gives CDR1 KGHDR, CDR2 SFDVKD. V gave up 6 bases and J gave up 3 bases, with 11 bases separating them. This CDR3 region has 14 residues. CDR3 region: CATSRAADNQPQHF. CDR3 DNA sequence: TGTGCCACCAGTCGGGCGGCAGACAATCAGCCCCAGCATTTT.